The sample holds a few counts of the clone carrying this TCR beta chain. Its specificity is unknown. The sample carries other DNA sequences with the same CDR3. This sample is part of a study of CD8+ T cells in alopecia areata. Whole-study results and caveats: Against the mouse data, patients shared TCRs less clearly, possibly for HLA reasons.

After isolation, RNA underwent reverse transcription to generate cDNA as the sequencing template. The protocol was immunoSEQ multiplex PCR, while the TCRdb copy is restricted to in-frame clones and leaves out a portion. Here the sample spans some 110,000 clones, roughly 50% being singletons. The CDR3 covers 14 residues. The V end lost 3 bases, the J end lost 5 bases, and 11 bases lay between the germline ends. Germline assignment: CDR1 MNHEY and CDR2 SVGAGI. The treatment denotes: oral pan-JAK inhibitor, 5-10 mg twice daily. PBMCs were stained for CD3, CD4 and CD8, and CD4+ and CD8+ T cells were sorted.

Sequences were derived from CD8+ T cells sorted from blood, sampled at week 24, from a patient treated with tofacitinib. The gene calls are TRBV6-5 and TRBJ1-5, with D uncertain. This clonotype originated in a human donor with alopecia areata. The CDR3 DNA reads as TGTGCCAGCAGTTATTCAGAGGGCCATCAGCCCCAGCATTTT. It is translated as CASSYSEGHQPQHF.